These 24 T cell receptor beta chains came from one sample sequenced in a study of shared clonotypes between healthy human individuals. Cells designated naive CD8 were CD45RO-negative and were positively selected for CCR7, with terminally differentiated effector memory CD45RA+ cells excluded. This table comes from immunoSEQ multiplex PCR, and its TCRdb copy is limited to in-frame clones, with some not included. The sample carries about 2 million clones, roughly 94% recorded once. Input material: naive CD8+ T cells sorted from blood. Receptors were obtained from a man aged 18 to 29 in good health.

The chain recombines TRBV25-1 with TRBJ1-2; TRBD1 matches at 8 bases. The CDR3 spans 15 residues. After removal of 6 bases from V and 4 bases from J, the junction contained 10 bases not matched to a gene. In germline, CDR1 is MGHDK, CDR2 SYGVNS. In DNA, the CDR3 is TGTGCCAGCAGGGCAGGACAGGGCCCTATCTATGGCTACACCTTC. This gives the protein CASRAGQGPIYGYTF.

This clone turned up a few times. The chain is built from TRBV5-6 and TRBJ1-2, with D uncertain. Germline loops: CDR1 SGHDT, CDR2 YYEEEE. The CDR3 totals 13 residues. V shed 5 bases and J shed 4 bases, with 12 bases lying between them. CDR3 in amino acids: CASRLSGGYGYTF. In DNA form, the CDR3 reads TGTGCCAGCAGGCTTTCGGGCGGCTATGGCTACACCTTC.

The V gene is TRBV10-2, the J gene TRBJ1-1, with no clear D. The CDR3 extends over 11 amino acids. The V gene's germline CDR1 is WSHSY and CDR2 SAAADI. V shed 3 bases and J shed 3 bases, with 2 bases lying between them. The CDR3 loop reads CASSDDTEAFF. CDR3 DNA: TGCGCCAGCAGTGATGACACTGAAGCTTTCTTT.

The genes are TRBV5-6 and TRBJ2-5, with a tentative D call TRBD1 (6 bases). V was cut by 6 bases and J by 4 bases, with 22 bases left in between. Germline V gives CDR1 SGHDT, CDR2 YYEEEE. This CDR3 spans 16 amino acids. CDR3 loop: CASTPSGALSRETQYF. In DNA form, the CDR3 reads TGTGCCAGCACCCCCTCAGGGGCCCTAAGCAGAGAGACCCAGTACTTC.

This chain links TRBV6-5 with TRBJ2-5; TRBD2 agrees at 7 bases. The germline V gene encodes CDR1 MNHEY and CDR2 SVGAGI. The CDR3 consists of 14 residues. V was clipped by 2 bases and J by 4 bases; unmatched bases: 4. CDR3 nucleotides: TGTGCCAGCAGTTACATCGCGGGAGCAGAGACCCAGTACTTC. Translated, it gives CASSYIAGAETQYF.

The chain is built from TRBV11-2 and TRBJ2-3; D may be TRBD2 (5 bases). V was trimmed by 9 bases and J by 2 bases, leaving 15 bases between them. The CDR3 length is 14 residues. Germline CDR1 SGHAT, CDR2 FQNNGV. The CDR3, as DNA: TGTGCCAGTGCAGGAGGAACTAACACAGATACGCAGTATTTT. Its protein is CASAGGTNTDTQYF.

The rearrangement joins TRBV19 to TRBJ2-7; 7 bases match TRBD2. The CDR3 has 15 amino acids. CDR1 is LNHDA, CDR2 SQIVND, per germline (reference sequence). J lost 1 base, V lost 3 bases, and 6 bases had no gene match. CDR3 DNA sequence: TGTGCCAGTAGTATGAGCGCGGGAGTGTCCTACGAGCAGTACTTC. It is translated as CASSMSAGVSYEQYF.

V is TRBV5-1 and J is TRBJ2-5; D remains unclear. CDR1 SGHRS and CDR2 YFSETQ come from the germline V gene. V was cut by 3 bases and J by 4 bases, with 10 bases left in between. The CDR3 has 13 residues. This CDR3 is CASSSLGPETQYF. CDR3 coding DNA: TGCGCCAGCAGCTCCTTAGGACCAGAGACCCAGTACTTC. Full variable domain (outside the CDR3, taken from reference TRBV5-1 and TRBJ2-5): KAGVTQTPRYLIKTRGQQVTLSCSPISGHRSVSWYQQTPGQGLQFLFEYFSETQRNKGNFPGRFSGRQFSNSRSEMNVSTLELGDSALYLCASSSLGPETQYFGPGTRLLVL.

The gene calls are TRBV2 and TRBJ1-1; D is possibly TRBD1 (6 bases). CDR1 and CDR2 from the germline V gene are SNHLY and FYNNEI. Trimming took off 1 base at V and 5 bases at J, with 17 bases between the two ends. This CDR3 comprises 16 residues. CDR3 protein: CASSEGVGGEVTEAFF. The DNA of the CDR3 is TGTGCCAGCAGTGAAGGTGTTGGGGGCGAGGTGACTGAAGCTTTCTTT.

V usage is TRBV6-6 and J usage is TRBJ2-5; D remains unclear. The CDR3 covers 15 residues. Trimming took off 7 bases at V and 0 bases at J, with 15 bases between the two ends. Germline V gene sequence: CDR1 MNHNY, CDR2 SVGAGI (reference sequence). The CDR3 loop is CASNSGHPYQETQYF. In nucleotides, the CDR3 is TGTGCCAGCAACTCCGGGCATCCGTACCAAGAGACCCAGTACTTC.

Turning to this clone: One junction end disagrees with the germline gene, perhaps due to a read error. CDR3 protein: CASSEEGGGAEVDNEQFF. In DNA, the CDR3 is TGTGCCAGCAGCGAAGAAGGGGGGGGTGCAGAGGTGGACAATGAGCAGTTCTTC. The V call is TRBV6-1, the J call TRBJ2-1; possible D gene TRBD2, 7 bases. This CDR3 is built from 18 residues. Germline CDR1 and CDR2: MNHNS and SASEGT.

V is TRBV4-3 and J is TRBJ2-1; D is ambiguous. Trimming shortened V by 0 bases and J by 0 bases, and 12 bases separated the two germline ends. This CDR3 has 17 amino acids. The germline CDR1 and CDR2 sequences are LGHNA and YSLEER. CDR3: CASSQDVPGSSYNEQFF. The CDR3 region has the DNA TGCGCCAGCAGCCAAGATGTACCGGGTAGCTCCTACAATGAGCAGTTCTTC.

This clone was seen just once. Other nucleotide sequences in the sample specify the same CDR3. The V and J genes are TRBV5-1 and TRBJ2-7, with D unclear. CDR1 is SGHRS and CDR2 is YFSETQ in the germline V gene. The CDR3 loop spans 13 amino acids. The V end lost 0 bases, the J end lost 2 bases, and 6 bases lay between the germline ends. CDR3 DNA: TGCGCCAGCAGCTTGGATTCAACCTACGAGCAGTACTTC. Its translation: CASSLDSTYEQYF.

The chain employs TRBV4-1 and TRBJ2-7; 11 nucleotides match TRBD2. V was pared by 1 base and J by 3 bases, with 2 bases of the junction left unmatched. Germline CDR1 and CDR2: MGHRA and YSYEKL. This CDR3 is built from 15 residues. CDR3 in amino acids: CASSQALAGVYEQYF. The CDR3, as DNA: TGCGCCAGCAGCCAAGCACTAGCGGGGGTCTACGAGCAGTACTTC.

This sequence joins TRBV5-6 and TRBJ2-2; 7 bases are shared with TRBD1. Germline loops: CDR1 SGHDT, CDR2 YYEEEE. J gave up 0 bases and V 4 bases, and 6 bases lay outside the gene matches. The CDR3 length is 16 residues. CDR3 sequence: CASSRRDRTNTGELFF. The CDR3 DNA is TGTGCCAGCAGCCGCCGGGACAGAACGAACACCGGGGAGCTGTTTTTT.

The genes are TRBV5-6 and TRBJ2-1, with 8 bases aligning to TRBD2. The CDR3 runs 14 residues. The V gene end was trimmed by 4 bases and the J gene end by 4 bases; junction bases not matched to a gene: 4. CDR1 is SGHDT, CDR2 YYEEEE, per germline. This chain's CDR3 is CASSVGLGYNEQFF. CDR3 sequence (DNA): TGTGCCAGCAGCGTGGGACTAGGGTACAATGAGCAGTTCTTC.

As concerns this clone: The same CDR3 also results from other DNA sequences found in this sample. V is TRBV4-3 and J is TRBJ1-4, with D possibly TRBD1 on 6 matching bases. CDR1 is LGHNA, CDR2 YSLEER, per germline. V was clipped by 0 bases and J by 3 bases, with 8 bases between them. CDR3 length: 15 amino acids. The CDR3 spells CASSQDPGANEKLFF. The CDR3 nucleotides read TGCGCCAGCAGCCAAGATCCAGGGGCTAATGAAAAACTGTTTTTT.

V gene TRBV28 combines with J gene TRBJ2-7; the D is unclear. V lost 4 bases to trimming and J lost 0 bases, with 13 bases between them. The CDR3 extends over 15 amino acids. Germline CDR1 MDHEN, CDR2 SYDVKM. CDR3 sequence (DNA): TGTGCCAGCAGTTCTCCTACAGAGAGCTCCTACGAGCAGTACTTC. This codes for CASSSPTESSYEQYF.

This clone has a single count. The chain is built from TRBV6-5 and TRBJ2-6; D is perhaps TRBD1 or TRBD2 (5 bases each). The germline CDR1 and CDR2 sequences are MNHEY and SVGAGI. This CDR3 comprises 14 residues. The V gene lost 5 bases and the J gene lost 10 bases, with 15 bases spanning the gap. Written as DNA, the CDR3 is TGTGCCAGCAGTCCTTTCCGGGGCCCTAACGTCCTGACTTTC. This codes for CASSPFRGPNVLTF.

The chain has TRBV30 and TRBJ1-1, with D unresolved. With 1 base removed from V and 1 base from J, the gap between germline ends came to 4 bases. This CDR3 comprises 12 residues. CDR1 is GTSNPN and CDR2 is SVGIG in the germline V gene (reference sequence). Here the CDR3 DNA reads TGTGCCTGGAGTGAGGCGAACACTGAAGCTTTCTTT. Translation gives CAWSEANTEAFF.

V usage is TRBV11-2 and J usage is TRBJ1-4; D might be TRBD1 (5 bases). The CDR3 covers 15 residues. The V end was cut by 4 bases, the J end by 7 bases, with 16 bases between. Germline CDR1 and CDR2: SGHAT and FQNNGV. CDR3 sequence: CASSSTGGLAEKLFF. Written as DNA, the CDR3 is TGTGCCAGCAGCTCTACCGGGGGACTAGCTGAAAAACTGTTTTTT.

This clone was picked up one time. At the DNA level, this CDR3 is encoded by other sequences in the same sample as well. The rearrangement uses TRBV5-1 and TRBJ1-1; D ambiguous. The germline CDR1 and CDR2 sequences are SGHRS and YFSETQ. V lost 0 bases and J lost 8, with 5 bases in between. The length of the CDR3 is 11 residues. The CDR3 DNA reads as TGCGCCAGCAGCTTGGGAGGGGAAGCTTTCTTT. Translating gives CASSLGGEAFF. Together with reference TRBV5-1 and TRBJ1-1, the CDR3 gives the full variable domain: KAGVTQTPRYLIKTRGQQVTLSCSPISGHRSVSWYQQTPGQGLQFLFEYFSETQRNKGNFPGRFSGRQFSNSRSEMNVSTLELGDSALYLCASSLGGEAFFGQGTRLTVV.

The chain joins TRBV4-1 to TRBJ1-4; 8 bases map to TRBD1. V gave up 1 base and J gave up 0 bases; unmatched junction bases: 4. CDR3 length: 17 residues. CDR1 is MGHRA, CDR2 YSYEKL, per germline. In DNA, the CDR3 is TGCGCCAGCAGCCAAGTTTGGACAGGGACAACTAATGAAAAACTGTTTTTT. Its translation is CASSQVWTGTTNEKLFF.

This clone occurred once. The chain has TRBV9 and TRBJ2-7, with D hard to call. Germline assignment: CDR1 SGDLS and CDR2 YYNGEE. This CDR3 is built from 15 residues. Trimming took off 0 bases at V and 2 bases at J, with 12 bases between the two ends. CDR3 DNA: TGTGCCAGCAGCGTAGGGCGGAGCCTCACCTACGAGCAGTACTTC. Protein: CASSVGRSLTYEQYF.